This entry concerns a single T cell receptor (beta chain). Its specificity is unknown. This sample is part of a study of T cell repertoires in cytomegalovirus infection. Across the whole study: Signatures in public TCR beta sequences pointed to both CMV infection and matching HLA type. General study findings and limits: HLA-C-restricted CMV-specific TCR beta clonotypes were dominant in the ex vivo response.

TCRdb ran MiXCR on the reads and lists one entry per CDR3 protein. Here the sample spans about 220,000 distinct CDR3 sequences, around 40% being singletons. The germline V gene encodes CDR1 MNHNY and CDR2 SVGAGI (reference sequence). Trimming took 7 bases from V and 6 from J, leaving 18 bases between them. The CDR3 is 14 residues long. Sample: CD8+ T cells from cultured PBMCs, taken from culture after CMV antigen stimulation. This clonotype was obtained from a human donor in good health (CMV status not recorded). Some clones in this sample may be carry-over from other donors' samples. The chain carries TRBV6-6 and TRBJ1-1; a weak D match, TRBD1 (6 bases). The CDR3 region is CASIPRGETPEAFF. CDR3 bases: TGTGCCAGCATTCCGAGGGGGGAAACCCCTGAAGCTTTCTTT.